This T cell receptor (beta chain) was profiled in a study of T-cell reconstitution after alpha-beta-depleted transplantation in children listed by TCRdb under 2016. About the full investigation: Using TCR repertoire profiling, the study quantitatively followed how T-cell immune reconstitution unfolded in children after TCRalphabeta/CD19-depleted allogeneic hematopoietic cell transplantation.

V and J are trimmed by 5 bases and 0 bases, and the gene matches miss 7 bases of the junction. The CDR3 covers 15 residues, taking in both the cysteine and the phenylalanine. Only the CDR3 region is kept as DNA, spanning 45 bases read in frame from base 1. Reading the germline V gene gives CDR1 SNHLY and CDR2 FYNNEI. On this clonotype: No cognate antigen has been identified for it. No base qualities exist here, and no much larger clone lies one base off it.

Libraries were built with PCR. Data came from an Illumina HiSeq 2500. TCR library preparation used molecular barcoding, with unique molecular identifiers applied to normalize quantification of the TCRbeta repertoire. Clones were called with MiXCR by TCRdb after fastp trimmed the public reads at Q25, and only in-frame beta chains were retained. Rows with a matching CDR3 protein are joined into one entry that keeps the most common DNA and genes. The sample data list hundreds of thousands of distinct CDR3 sequences, and over 15% of these were observed just once. In total, the top ten clones hold approximately 1% of the sample.

Material: PBMCs from the stem cell graft donor, obtained from the stem cell graft. This sequence originates from a human donor who donated a stem cell graft to a child with acute myeloid leukemia. The rearrangement joined TRBV2 to TRBJ2-7; the central 7 bases match TRBD2. The DNA reads TGTGCCAGCAGTTCTCCGGGACTACGCTCCTACGAGCAGTACTTC. Its protein reads: CASSSPGLRSYEQYF. Where the CDR3 stops, the reference TRBV2 and TRBJ2-7 genes take over; the full variable domain is EPEVTQTPSHQVTQMGQEVILRCVPISNHLYFYWYRQILGQKVEFLVSFYNNEISEKSEIFDDQFSVERPDGSNFTLKIRSTKLEDSAMYFCASSSPGLRSYEQYFGPGTRLTVT.